The 25 T cell receptor beta chains listed next were all sequenced from one sample in a study of tumor-infiltrating lymphocytes in primary liver carcinoma. Bulk tissue was left unsorted, and RNA and DNA were co-extracted from about 20-30 mg of it. A constant-region primer served to make TCR beta cDNA from roughly 500 ng total RNA. It was through three nested multiplex PCR rounds of slightly modified ARM-PCR that TCR beta libraries arose. Both of the initial two PCR rounds ran for roughly 11 cycles and employed TRBV1-TRBV30 forward primers alongside a C-beta reverse primer. TCRdb ran MiXCR on the multiplex PCR reads and lists one entry per CDR3 protein. The sample lists more than 95,000 distinct CDR3 sequences; approximately 78% were seen once. Sequencing was done on a sample of liver tumor tissue from sampling region 3. The subset: tumor region T3, left-lateral pole. Source of these receptors: a man aged 35 to 55 with primary liver carcinoma and hepatitis B virus infection.

The chain has TRBV29-1 and TRBJ2-3; 9 nucleotides match TRBD2. CDR3 length: 14 residues. Looked up from germline, CDR1 is SQVTM and CDR2 is ANQGSEA. Unmatched junction bases numbered 8, after V lost 6 bases and J lost 4 bases. The CDR3 region has the DNA TGCAGCGTGGGGCAGGGGACTAGCTCAGATACGCAGTATTTT. Protein sequence: CSVGQGTSSDTQYF.

The chain couples TRBV20-1 to TRBJ2-7; D is unresolved. Germline V gene sequence: CDR1 DFQATT, CDR2 SNEGSKA (reference sequence). V dropped 3 bases and J dropped 5 bases, with 14 bases sitting between them. This CDR3 has 13 residues. CDR3 bases: TGCAGTGCTAGTAAGGTGCTTCGGAACGAGCAGTACTTC. It yields the protein CSASKVLRNEQYF.

Concerning this clonotype: This likely comes from a read error, as the CDR3 has no conserved phenylalanine or tryptophan at its end. This rearrangement joins TRBV29-1 to TRBJ2-3; D remains ambiguous. The J call is uncertain, as TRBJ1-5 better fits the DNA end. The CDR3 length is 12 residues. Germline V gene data show CDR1 as SQVTM and CDR2 as ANQGSEA. The CDR3 is CGALTAVLTQHL. The CDR3 DNA follows: TGCGGCGCTTTGACGGCGGTTCTCACGCAGCATTTA.

The V gene is TRBV6-1, the J gene TRBJ2-7, with D hard to call. CDR1 is MNHNS and CDR2 is SASEGT in the germline V gene. The CDR3 is made up of 13 amino acids. With 2 bases removed from V and 4 bases from J, the gap between germline ends came to 9 bases. The CDR3 sequence: CASSESQTYEQYF. CDR3 sequence (DNA): TGTGCCAGCAGTGAAAGTCAGACGTACGAGCAGTACTTC.

With regard to this clonotype: At one end, the junction sequence differs from germline, possibly due to a read error. The rearrangement uses TRBV11-2 and TRBJ2-2, with D possibly matching TRBD2 (6 bases). Germline V gives CDR1 SGHAT, CDR2 FQNNGV. The CDR3 contains 14 residues. The chain's CDR3 is CVSSTDSDTGGLFF. DNA for the CDR3: TGTGTCAGCAGTACAGACTCGGACACCGGGGGGCTGTTTTTT.

A note on this clonotype: The junction departs from germline at one end; a sequencing error may be responsible. The CDR3 region is CSVARGLGNSEAFF. In nucleotides, the CDR3 is TGCAGCGTTGCGAGGGGGCTTGGGAACTCTGAAGCCTTCTTT. The chain employs TRBV29-1 and TRBJ1-1, with 7 bases identical to TRBD1. There are 14 residues in the CDR3. The germline gives CDR1 SQVTM, CDR2 ANQGSEA.

This clonotype was recorded only once. The conserved phenylalanine or tryptophan is not found at the CDR3 terminus, so this likely reflects a read error. The limits of the CDR3 on the DNA are not certain, so only TCRdb's listed CDR3 is given. This rearrangement joins TRBV29-1 to TRBJ2-1. The CDR3 is 12 amino acids long, termini counted. Germline V gives CDR1 SQVTM, CDR2 ANQGSEA. This CDR3 is CSIEVIGVVGFS.

As regards this clonotype: A much larger clone differs by one base, so this may be a read error. The chain couples TRBV5-1 to TRBJ1-1, with 7 bases that match TRBD1. Trimming cost V 6 bases and J 5 bases; bases outside gene matches: 10. Germline CDR1 reads SGHRS; CDR2 reads YFSETQ. This CDR3 is 14 amino acids long. The DNA of the CDR3 is TGCGCCAGCATCCAAGGGGGCGCATATACTGAAGCTTTCTTT. Its translation is CASIQGGAYTEAFF.

The rearrangement links TRBV5-4 to TRBJ2-5; D not certain. The germline CDR1 and CDR2 sequences are SGHNT and YYREEE (reference sequence). V dropped 5 bases and J dropped 9 bases, with 14 bases sitting between them. The CDR3 runs 12 residues. The DNA for the CDR3 is TGTGCCAGCAGTACGGACCAGGAGCCCCAGTACTTC. This codes for CASSTDQEPQYF.

Details on this clonotype: One junction end does not reproduce the germline sequence, and a read error may be involved. This chain joins TRBV11-2 and TRBJ2-5, with 9 positions matching TRBD2. The CDR3 consists of 16 residues. CDR1 SGHAT and CDR2 FQNNGV come from the germline V gene. The CDR3 region is CAISPTLLAGAETKYF. The DNA of the CDR3 is TGTGCCATCAGCCCAACCCTTTTAGCGGGAGCAGAGACCAAGTACTTC.

Comments on this clonotype: The junction departs from the called germline gene at one end, perhaps through a read error. The V call is TRBV5-4, the J call TRBJ2-1; D is unresolved. Germline CDR1 reads SGHNT; CDR2 reads YYREEE (reference sequence). The CDR3 consists of 11 residues. Written as DNA, the CDR3 is TGTGCCAGCAGCTCCTACAATGAGCAGCTCTTT. Translated, it gives CASSSYNEQLF. The entire variable domain, with the rest obtained from reference TRBV5-4 and TRBJ2-1, is as follows: ETGVTQSPTHLIKTRGQQVTLRCSSQSGHNTVSWYQQALGQGPQFIFQYYREEENGRGNFPPRFSGLQFPNYSSELNVNALELDDSALYLCASSSYNEQLFGPGTRLTVL.

V and J are TRBV11-3 and TRBJ2-1; a possible D gene is TRBD1 (5 bases). V shed 5 bases and J shed 7 bases, with 15 bases lying between them. Germline V lookup: CDR1 SGHNT, CDR2 YENEEA. CDR3 size: 14 residues. For the CDR3, the DNA is TGTGCCAGCAGCATAGGGGTCAGTGATAATGAGCAGTTCTTC. Translation: CASSIGVSDNEQFF.

Concerning this clonotype itself: One end of the junction fails to match germline, which may point to a read error. The rearrangement joins TRBV5-5 to TRBJ2-2, with D unclear. The CDR3 runs 16 residues. Per the germline V gene, CDR1 is SGHKS and CDR2 is YYEKEE (reference sequence). CDR3 loop: CASSLGPAANTWELFF. For the CDR3, the DNA is TGTGCCAGCAGCTTGGGCCCAGCAGCGAACACCTGGGAGCTGTTTTTT.

Notes on this clonotype: A read error may account for a junction end that differs from germline. V gene TRBV29-1 combines with J gene TRBJ2-1, with 7 bases matching TRBD1. Germline V gives CDR1 SQVTM, CDR2 ANQGSEA. The CDR3 consists of 13 residues. The DNA for the CDR3 is TGCAACGTCCAACAGGGGCTCTACAATGTGCAGTTCTTC. It codes for CNVQQGLYNVQFF.

As to this clonotype: The junction departs from germline at one end; a sequencing error may be responsible. V gene TRBV11-2 combines with J gene TRBJ1-6; 8 bases map to TRBD1. CDR1 SGHAT and CDR2 FQNNGV come from the germline V gene. The CDR3 has 15 amino acids. The CDR3 sequence is CASSREDRAYSSLHF. CDR3 bases: TGTGCCAGCAGTCGCGAGGACAGGGCCTATTCATCCCTCCACTTT.

The chain recombines TRBV4-1 with TRBJ2-7; the D is unclear. This CDR3 is 14 amino acids long. The germline V gene has CDR1 MGHRA and CDR2 YSYEKL. Trimming pared 6 bases from V and 1 base from J, leaving 13 bases between. The CDR3 region is CASSLSDKSYEQYF. For the CDR3, the DNA is TGCGCCAGCAGTCTCAGTGACAAGTCCTACGAGCAGTACTTC.

Worth noting for this clonotype: This is likely a read error, given that the CDR3 carries no conserved phenylalanine or tryptophan at its end. The DNA is left out, because the CDR3 cannot be placed on it with certainty; the CDR3 is given as TCRdb lists it. This chain links TRBV11-1 with TRBJ2-2. CDR1 SGHAT and CDR2 FQDESV come from the germline V gene (reference sequence). The CDR3 extends over 13 residues, inclusive of both ends. CDR3: CTSSFWDTGEPFL.

Concerning this clonotype: Since no conserved phenylalanine or tryptophan closes the CDR3, a read error is the likely cause. This chain joins TRBV12-3 or TRBV12-4 and TRBJ1-5, with D possibly being TRBD1 (5 bases). Trimming removed 11 bases from V and 5 bases from J, with 16 bases in between. CDR3 length: 13 amino acids. Here the CDR3 DNA reads TGTGCCTCAGTTTTTAGGGGAGATCAGCCCCAGCATCTT. This encodes CASVFRGDQPQHL.

In the case of this clonotype: Given a much more abundant clone one base away, this may be a read error. V usage is TRBV5-1 and J usage is TRBJ2-1; 7 bases map to TRBD1. The CDR3 loop spans 14 amino acids. Germline V CDR1 and CDR2: SGHRS, YFSETQ. The CDR3 loop reads CVSNQQGQLDEQFF. In DNA form, the CDR3 reads TGCGTCAGCAACCAACAGGGGCAGCTCGATGAGCAGTTCTTC.

This clonotype was counted once. Mismatch with germline at one junction end may stem from a read error. This chain links TRBV6-1 with TRBJ1-5; 9 nucleotides align to TRBD1. The CDR3 length is 15 residues. CDR1 and CDR2 from the germline V gene are MNHNS and SASEGT. The CDR3 sequence is CVSSNVDRGDQPQHF. CDR3 bases: TGTGTCAGCAGTAACGTGGACAGGGGAGACCAGCCCCAGCATTTT.

A remark on this clonotype: Relative to the germline gene, one junction end is altered; a read error may explain this. The V and J genes are TRBV29-1 and TRBJ2-5, with D perhaps matching TRBD2 (5 bases). Germline V gene sequence: CDR1 SQVTM, CDR2 ANQGSEA. The CDR3 spans 12 residues. DNA for the CDR3: TGCAGCGTTCTGGCAAGCGGAGAGACCCAGTACTTT. Translating gives CSVLASGETQYF.

The V and J genes are TRBV6-5 and TRBJ2-6; 10 bases fit TRBD2. Per the germline V gene, CDR1 is MNHEY and CDR2 is SVGAGI. Germline trimming cut 1 base from V and 3 bases from J; bases unmatched to any gene: 6. The CDR3 is made up of 18 amino acids. For the CDR3, the DNA is TGTGCCAGCAGTTACTATCCTAGCGGGAGTAGTGGGGCCAACGTCCTGACTTTC. Translating gives CASSYYPSGSSGANVLTF.

Comments on this clonotype: Given the absence of the conserved phenylalanine or tryptophan at the CDR3 end, a read error is likely. The chain carries TRBV6-5 and TRBJ2-2, with D possibly TRBD2 on 6 matching bases. The V end lost 2 bases, the J end lost 6 bases, and 10 bases lay between the germline ends. The CDR3 length is 14 residues. Germline CDR1 is MNHEY and CDR2 is SVGAGI. The CDR3 reads CASSYREPPGELFY. The CDR3 DNA reads TGTGCCAGCAGTTACCGGGAGCCCCCCGGGGAGCTGTTTTAT.

For this clonotype: Since no conserved phenylalanine or tryptophan closes the CDR3, a read error is the likely cause. As DNA, the CDR3 is TGTGCCACCGAAACCGGGAAGTCGACAAGAAAAGAGATCCAGTACATC. This codes for CATETGKSTRKEIQYI. The rearrangement links TRBV10-3 to TRBJ2-5; tentative D call: TRBD2 (5 bases). CDR3 size: 16 residues. Per germline, CDR1 ENHRY and CDR2 SYGVKD.

Concerning this clonotype: A single base separates this from a much larger clone, so it may be a read error. This chain joins TRBV5-1 and TRBJ2-1, with unresolved D. CDR1 and CDR2 from the germline V gene are SGHRS and YFSETQ. The CDR3 extends over 15 amino acids. The CDR3 spells CASSLIESGYNEEFF. The CDR3 DNA is TGCGCCAGCAGCTTGATTGAAAGTGGCTACAATGAGGAGTTCTTC.